The rows below give T cell receptor beta chains drawn from one sample of a study of tumor-infiltrating lymphocytes in primary liver carcinoma. Using its own MiXCR run on the multiplex PCR reads, TCRdb lists one record per CDR3 protein. This sample has some 130,000 distinct CDR3 sequences; roughly 70% occur once, and the top ten carry over 7.5%. What was sequenced was tumor-adjacent normal liver tissue. These receptors came from a woman between 55 and 75 years old with primary liver carcinoma and hepatitis B virus infection. Each CDR3 is given with its conserved first and last residue. D genes are given only for firm matches. Clone size appears in some rows only: once, few, many, or a class for an expanded clone.

clone_size,v_call,j_call,d_call,cdr3_nt,cdr3_aa
NA,TRBV5-1,TRBJ2-5,NA,TGCGCCAGCAACCCAGGGAACCAAGAGACCCAGTACTTC,CASNPGNQETQYF
NA,TRBV29-1,TRBJ1-5,TRBD1,TGCAGAGTCCCTGACAGGGCGGGGACCCAGCCCCAGCATTTT,CRVPDRAGTQPQHF
few,TRBV28,TRBJ2-1,TRBD1,TGTGCCAGCAGTTCCCCGGGACAGGGGGCAATCAATGAGCAGTTCTTC,CASSSPGQGAINEQFF
few,TRBV11-2,TRBJ2-3,NA,TGTGCCAACAGCTTAGGCGGGAAGGGTACAGATACGCAGTATTTT,CANSLGGKGTDTQYF
NA,TRBV7-8,TRBJ2-2,NA,TGTGCCAGCAGCTTAGGGCGGCGGGAGAACACCGGGGAGCTGTTTTTT,CASSLGRRENTGELFF
NA,TRBV7-3,TRBJ2-1,TRBD2,TGTGCCAGCAGCCGGGGGACTAGCCTCGTCAATGAGCAGTTCTTC,CASSRGTSLVNEQFF
NA,TRBV5-1,TRBJ2-7,NA,TGTGCCAGCAGCAAGGGACCCGGAGCCTACGAGCAGTACTTC,CASSKGPGAYEQYF
NA,TRBV7-8,TRBJ2-3,NA,TGTACCAGCAGCTTAGAGGCGAGTTGGTCCACAGATACGCAGTATTTT,CTSSLEASWSTDTQYF
many,TRBV12-3/TRBV12-4,TRBJ2-1,NA,TGTGCCAGCAGTTTTCGGCGGGGTTACAATGAGCAGTTCTTC,CASSFRRGYNEQFF
NA,TRBV6-2/TRBV6-3,TRBJ2-1,NA,TGTGCCAGCAGTTACCTGGGGACTCCCTACAATGAGCAGTTCTTC,CASSYLGTPYNEQFF
once,TRBV4-3,TRBJ2-7,NA,TGCGCCAGCAGCCAAACCTCTAATAGCGGAGGGGAGCAGTACTTC,CASSQTSNSGGEQYF
many,TRBV29-1,TRBJ2-2,NA,TGCAGCGTTGTGAGCCAGAACACCGGGGAGCTGTTTTTT,CSVVSQNTGELFF
many,TRBV28,TRBJ2-3,TRBD2,TGTGCCAGCAGTTTATCGGCGGGAGGGCCCACCGCAGATACGCAGTATTTT,CASSLSAGGPTADTQYF
NA,TRBV6-5,TRBJ2-1,NA,TGTGCCAGCAGTTACTCTATTCCTAGCGAAGCGACCTACAATGAGCAGTTCTTC,CASSYSIPSEATYNEQFF
many,TRBV6-6,TRBJ2-7,NA,TGTGCCAGCACCCTATTAGGGGGGCGAAACGAGCAGTACTTC,CASTLLGGRNEQYF
NA,TRBV11-3,TRBJ2-7,NA,TGTGCCAACAGCTTGACCGGGACATCCTACGATCAGTACTTC,CANSLTGTSYDQYF
many,TRBV6-6,TRBJ2-2,NA,TGTGCCAGCGACGGGGAGCTGTTTTTT,CASDGELFF
NA,TRBV10-2,TRBJ1-5,NA,TGCGCCAGAAGTTCAATGTTTGTTCAGCCCCAGCATTTT,CARSSMFVQPQHF
NA,TRBV12-3/TRBV12-4,TRBJ1-2,NA,TGTGCCAGCAGTATCCAGGGCAGGGCCGTCTATGGCTGCACCTTC,CASSIQGRAVYGCTF
NA,TRBV29-1,TRBJ1-5,NA,TGCAGCGTTGCGATAGACAATAGCAATGAGCCTCAGCATTTT,CSVAIDNSNEPQHF
many,TRBV5-1,TRBJ2-5,TRBD1,TGCGCCAGCAGCAGAGGGACAGGAGGGGAGACCCAGTACTTC,CASSRGTGGETQYF
many,TRBV29-1,TRBJ2-1,TRBD2,TGCAGCGCCAGCGGGACTAGCGGGAGGGGGTATGAGCAGTTCTTC,CSASGTSGRGYEQFF
NA,TRBV11-1,TRBJ2-7,NA,TGTGCCAGCAGCTTTTACGGTAGCCCCTACGCGCAGTACTTC,CASSFYGSPYAQYF
NA,TRBV4-1,TRBJ2-1,TRBD2,TGCGCTAGCAGCCTCGGGACTACCGGGACCAATGAGCAGTTCTTC,CASSLGTTGTNEQFF
NA,TRBV29-1,TRBJ2-2,NA,TGCGGCGTTATCAGGGGCTCGAACACCGGGGGGCTGTTTTTT,CGVIRGSNTGGLFF
many,TRBV6-1,TRBJ2-2,TRBD1,TGTGCCAGCAGGGAGGACAGGGGGACCACCGGGGAGCTGTTTTTT,CASREDRGTTGELFF
many,TRBV30,TRBJ2-3,NA,TGTGCCTGGTCGGGCAATGCGCAGTATTTT,CAWSGNAQYF
NA,TRBV29-1,TRBJ2-2,TRBD2,TGCAGCGTCCCCGGGACTAGCGGGGCAACCGGGGAGCTGTTTTTT,CSVPGTSGATGELFF
many,TRBV10-3,TRBJ1-1,TRBD1,TGTGCCATCACGAGAGGGACAGCTATGAACACTGAAGCTTTCTTT,CAITRGTAMNTEAFF
NA,TRBV4-2,TRBJ2-2,TRBD1,TGTGCCAGCAGCCCAGAAGGGCAGGGGGCGCCCGGGGAACTGTTTTTT,CASSPEGQGAPGELFF
NA,TRBV28,TRBJ2-3,TRBD1,TGTGTCAGCAGTCCACGCCGGGACAGGAGGCCAGATACGCAGTATTTT,CVSSPRRDRRPDTQYF
NA,TRBV4-2,TRBJ1-2,NA,TGTGCCTGCTGCCAAGAGGACCTTAACTATGGCTACACCTTC,CACCQEDLNYGYTF
NA,TRBV18,TRBJ1-3,NA,TGTGCCAGCTCACCGATGGCTACCGGGGGGCTCAGCTCTGGAAACACCATATATTTT,CASSPMATGGLSSGNTIYF
NA,TRBV6-5,TRBJ2-7,NA,TGTGCCGGCAGTTACTCGGGAAAGGGGATCCCCTACGAGCAGTACTTC,CAGSYSGKGIPYEQYF
NA,TRBV29-1,TRBJ1-1,NA,TGCGGCGTTGTGGGCAGACCCCCGAACACCGAAGCTTTCTTT,CGVVGRPPNTEAFF
NA,TRBV11-2,TRBJ2-3,NA,TGTGCCAGTAGCCCCCCCGGGCGAATAAACGGAACAGATACACAGTATTTT,CASSPPGRINGTDTQYF
NA,TRBV6-6,TRBJ1-2,TRBD1,TGTGCCAACAGTTACGGGAACAGGGGCGGCTACGCCTTC,CANSYGNRGGYAF
NA,TRBV10-3,TRBJ2-7,TRBD1,TGTGTCATCAGTGAGTCGCCGACAGGGAACTACGATCAGTACTTC,CVISESPTGNYDQYF
NA,TRBV6-1,TRBJ2-7,NA,TGTGCCAGCAGCGCAAACAGCGAGAGCTGCGAGCAGTACTTC,CASSANSESCEQYF
NA,TRBV11-2,TRBJ1-2,NA,TGTGCCAGGAGCTTAACAGGGTCGGACAAAGGCTACACCTTC,CARSLTGSDKGYTF
NA,TRBV10-3,TRBJ2-2,TRBD2,TGTGCCATCAGTGGAGCGGGAGGGCCGATCGGGGAGCTGTTTTTT,CAISGAGGPIGELFF
NA,TRBV29-1,TRBJ2-3,NA,TGTAGCGTGAAGGGGGGGCAGCGGGATACGCAGTATTTT,CSVKGGQRDTQYF
NA,TRBV29-1,TRBJ2-2,TRBD2,TGCAGCGTTGGGGCTAGCGGGAGCGCCGGGGAGCTGTTTTTT,CSVGASGSAGELFF
many,TRBV7-9,TRBJ1-1,NA,TGTGCCAGCAGATCTCAGGGCCGGACTGAAGCTTTCTTT,CASRSQGRTEAFF
NA,TRBV4-1,TRBJ1-1,NA,TGCGCCAGCAGCCAGACTGCAAGGGCTTCAGAGGGCACTGAAGCTTTCTTT,CASSQTARASEGTEAFF
NA,TRBV6-1,TRBJ2-7,NA,TGTGCCAGCAGCGCCCGGGACTCCTACTACGAGCATTACTTC,CASSARDSYYEHYF
many,TRBV4-2,TRBJ2-7,TRBD2,TGTGCCAGCAGCCAAGGGACTAGCGGGAGAGGGAGCGAGCAGTACTTC,CASSQGTSGRGSEQYF
NA,TRBV5-4,TRBJ2-6,NA,TGTGCCAGCAGCTTGGCGGGGGCACACTCTGGGGCCAACGTCCCGACTTTC,CASSLAGAHSGANVPTF
NA,TRBV29-1,TRBJ1-1,NA,TGCAGCGTTGGTATTAGGACAGTAAAACCGTGGGCTTTCTTT,CSVGIRTVKPWAFF